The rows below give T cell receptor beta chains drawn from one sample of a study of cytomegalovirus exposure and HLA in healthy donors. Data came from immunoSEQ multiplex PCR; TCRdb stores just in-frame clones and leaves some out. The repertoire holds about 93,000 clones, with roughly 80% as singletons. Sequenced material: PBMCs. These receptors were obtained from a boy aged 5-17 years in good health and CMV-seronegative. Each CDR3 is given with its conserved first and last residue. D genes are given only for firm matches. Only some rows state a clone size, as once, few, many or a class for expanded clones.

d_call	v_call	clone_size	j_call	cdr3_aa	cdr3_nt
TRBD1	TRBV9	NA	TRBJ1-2	CASSQTGTEYGYTF	TGTGCCAGCAGCCAGACCGGGACAGAATATGGCTACACCTTC
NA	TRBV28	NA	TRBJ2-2	CASSLNTGELFF	TGTGCCAGCAGTCTAAACACCGGGGAGCTGTTTTTT
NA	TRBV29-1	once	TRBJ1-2	CSVDGDRNYGYTF	TGCAGCGTTGACGGCGACAGAAACTATGGCTACACCTTC
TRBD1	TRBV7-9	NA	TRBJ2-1	CASSLGTDSYNEQFF	TGTGCCAGCAGCCTCGGGACAGACTCCTACAATGAGCAGTTCTTC
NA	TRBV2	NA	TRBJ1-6	CATGGVGRSSYNSPLHF	TGTGCCACGGGGGGTGTGGGCAGGAGCTCCTATAATTCACCCCTCCACTTT
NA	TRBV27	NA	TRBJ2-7	CASSFNGDSYEQYF	TGTGCCAGCAGTTTTAACGGGGACTCCTACGAGCAGTACTTC
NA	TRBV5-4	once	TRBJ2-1	CASSLTGNEQFF	TGTGCCAGCAGCTTGACGGGAAATGAGCAGTTCTTC
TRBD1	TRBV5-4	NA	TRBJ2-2	CASSHPGQGHAGELFF	TGTGCCAGCAGCCACCCGGGACAGGGACACGCCGGGGAGCTGTTTTTT
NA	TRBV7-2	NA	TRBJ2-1	CASSPRQTYNEQFF	TGTGCCAGCAGCCCAAGACAGACCTACAATGAGCAGTTCTTC
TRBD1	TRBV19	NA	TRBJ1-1	CASSIGTANTEAFF	TGTGCCAGTAGTATCGGGACAGCAAACACTGAAGCTTTCTTT
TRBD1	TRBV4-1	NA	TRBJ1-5	CASSQLRTGGKDQPQHF	TGCGCCAGCAGCCAACTACGGACAGGGGGAAAGGATCAGCCCCAGCATTTT
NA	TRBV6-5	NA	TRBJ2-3	CASSYFATDTQYF	TGTGCCAGCAGTTACTTCGCGACAGATACGCAGTATTTT
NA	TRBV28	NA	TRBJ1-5	CASSLEQFNQPQHF	TGTGCCAGCAGTTTGGAGCAGTTCAATCAGCCCCAGCATTTT
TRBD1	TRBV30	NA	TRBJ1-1	CAWAGQLRTEAFF	TGTGCCTGGGCGGGACAGTTACGCACTGAAGCTTTCTTT
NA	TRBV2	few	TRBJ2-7	CASSDGGPVYEQYF	TGTGCCAGCAGTGATGGCGGGCCGGTCTACGAGCAGTACTTC
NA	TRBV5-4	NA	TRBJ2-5	CASSPSVAGSSETQYF	TGTGCCAGCAGCCCCTCGGTGGCGGGGAGTTCGGAGACCCAGTACTTC
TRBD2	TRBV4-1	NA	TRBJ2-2	CASSARTSGRATGELFF	TGCGCCAGCAGCGCCCGGACTAGCGGGAGGGCTACGGGGGAGCTGTTTTTT
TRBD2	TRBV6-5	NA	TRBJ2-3	CASRLAASTDTQYF	TGTGCCAGCAGACTAGCGGCTAGCACAGATACGCAGTATTTT
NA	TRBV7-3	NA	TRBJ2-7	CASSYVAGSSYEQYF	TGTGCCAGCAGCTACGTCGCCGGGAGTTCCTACGAGCAGTACTTC
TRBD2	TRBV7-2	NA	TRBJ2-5	CASSSHLLAGGPIAKTQYF	TGTGCCAGCAGCTCCCATCTGCTAGCGGGGGGGCCTATAGCGAAGACCCAGTACTTC
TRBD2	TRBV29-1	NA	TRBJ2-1	CSVEGLAETSYNEQFF	TGCAGCGTTGAAGGACTAGCGGAGACCTCCTACAATGAGCAGTTCTTC
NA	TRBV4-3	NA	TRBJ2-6	CASSQDEVSSGANVLTF	TGCGCCAGCAGCCAAGATGAGGTCAGCTCTGGGGCCAACGTCCTGACTTTC
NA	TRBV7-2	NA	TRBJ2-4	CASSLDSTRAKNIQYF	TGTGCCAGCAGCTTAGACTCGACCAGGGCCAAAAACATTCAGTACTTC
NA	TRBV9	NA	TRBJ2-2	CASSVASTGELFF	TGTGCCAGCAGCGTAGCTTCCACCGGGGAGCTGTTTTTT
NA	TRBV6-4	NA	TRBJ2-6	CASSRDSSGANVLTF	TGTGCCAGCAGTCGAGACAGCTCTGGGGCCAACGTCCTGACTTTC
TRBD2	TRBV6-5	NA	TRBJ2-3	CASTDGTTNQYF	TGTGCCAGCACCGACGGGACTACTAATCAGTATTTT
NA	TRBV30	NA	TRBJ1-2	CAWSVNYYGYTF	TGTGCCTGGAGTGTAAACTACTATGGCTACACCTTC
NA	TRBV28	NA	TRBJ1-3	CASGVWGAGNTIYF	TGTGCCAGCGGGGTGTGGGGAGCTGGAAACACCATATATTTT
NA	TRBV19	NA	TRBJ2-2	CASSNPGGELFF	TGTGCCAGTAGTAACCCGGGTGGGGAGCTGTTTTTT
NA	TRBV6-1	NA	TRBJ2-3	CASSEGLTDTQYF	TGTGCCAGCAGTGAAGGGCTCACAGATACGCAGTATTTT
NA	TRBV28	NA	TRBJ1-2	CASSGSDRNYGYTF	TGTGCCAGCAGCGGCTCCGACAGGAACTATGGCTACACCTTC
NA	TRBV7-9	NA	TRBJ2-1	CASSENLNNEQFF	TGTGCCAGCAGCGAAAACTTGAACAATGAGCAGTTCTTC
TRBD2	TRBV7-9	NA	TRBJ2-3	CASSTRGGPTQYF	TGTGCCAGCAGTACCCGCGGGGGGCCTACGCAGTATTTT
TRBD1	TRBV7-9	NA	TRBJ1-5	CASSDRGDQPQHF	TGTGCCAGCAGCGACAGGGGGGATCAGCCCCAGCATTTT
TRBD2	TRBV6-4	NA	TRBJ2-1	CASSDLAGGHPYNEQFF	TGTGCCAGCAGTGACCTAGCGGGGGGGCACCCCTACAATGAGCAGTTCTTC
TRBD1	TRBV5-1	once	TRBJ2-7	CASSFNRGLYEQYF	TGCGCCAGCAGCTTTAACAGGGGGCTCTACGAGCAGTACTTC
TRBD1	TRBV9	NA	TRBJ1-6	CASKGAHNSPLHF	TGTGCCAGCAAGGGGGCCCATAATTCACCCCTCCACTTT